These 19 T cell receptor beta chains were all obtained from the same sample, sequenced in a study of T cells in Graves' hyperthyroidism and ophthalmopathy. Authors of the study amplified TCR beta CDR3 regions from RNA transcripts. First-round RT-PCR with HTBI primers amplified the TCR CDR3 region. TCRdb itself ran the multiplex PCR reads through MiXCR, one entry per CDR3 protein. Here the sample spans approximately 410,000 distinct CDR3 sequences, roughly 14% being singletons. The source material was blood. The source is a man aged 18 to 29 with Graves' ophthalmopathy.

This clonotype was seen more than once but under ten times. The chain couples TRBV20-1 to TRBJ2-1; D is uncertain. Germline V gene data show CDR1 as DFQATT and CDR2 as SNEGSKA (reference sequence). V dropped 6 bases and J dropped 4 bases, with 7 bases sitting between them. This CDR3 has 11 amino acids. The CDR3 sequence is CSAAGYNEQFF. Here the CDR3 DNA reads TGCAGTGCAGCAGGATACAATGAGCAGTTCTTC.

This clonotype was picked up many times. CDR3 bases: TGCAGTGCCCCCTTACGGAGTCAGGGCTATGGCTACACCTTC. It translates to CSAPLRSQGYGYTF. The chain recombines TRBV20-1 with TRBJ1-2; perhaps TRBD1 as D (5 bases). There are 14 residues in the CDR3. V was trimmed by 6 bases and J by 4 bases, leaving 18 bases between them. Germline CDR1 and CDR2: DFQATT and SNEGSKA (reference sequence).

V and J are TRBV19 and TRBJ2-7, with a tentative D call TRBD2 (6 bases). Between the trimmed V and J ends, which lost 8 bases and 4 bases, there was a span of 15 bases. CDR3 length: 13 residues. Looked up from germline, CDR1 is LNHDA and CDR2 is SQIVND (reference sequence). The CDR3: CASGVVEGYEQYF. The CDR3 DNA follows: TGTGCCAGTGGAGTCGTGGAGGGATACGAGCAGTACTTC.

The table lists this clonotype with many counts. This rearrangement joins TRBV6-5 to TRBJ2-7; D is possibly TRBD2 (6 bases). V dropped 0 bases and J dropped 2 bases, with 14 bases sitting between them. Germline V gives CDR1 MNHEY, CDR2 SVGAGI. The CDR3 is made up of 16 amino acids. The CDR3 here is CASSYSFSGLPYEQYF. CDR3 DNA sequence: TGTGCCAGCAGTTACTCTTTCTCTGGACTACCCTACGAGCAGTACTTC.

Ten or more counts support this clonotype. The rearrangement links TRBV28 to TRBJ2-2; D unresolved. Germline assignment: CDR1 MDHEN and CDR2 SYDVKM. V was trimmed by 2 bases and J by 4 bases, leaving 11 bases between them. The CDR3 is made up of 15 amino acids. CDR3 protein: CASSLASSGTGELFF. The CDR3 nucleotides read TGTGCCAGCAGTTTAGCCTCCTCCGGCACCGGGGAGCTGTTTTTT.

Regarding this clonotype: Being one base from a much bigger clone, this may be a read error. The chain is built from TRBV10-3 and TRBJ2-7; a weak D match, TRBD2 (5 bases). The V end was cut by 10 bases, the J end by 2 bases, with 12 bases between. The V gene's germline CDR1 is ENHRY and CDR2 SYGVKD. This CDR3 contains 12 residues. CDR3 coding DNA: TGTGCCACTTCCGGGAACCCCTACGAGCAGTACTTC. This encodes CATSGNPYEQYF.

The chain joins TRBV12-3 or TRBV12-4 to TRBJ1-1, with D tentatively TRBD1 (6 bases). The CDR3 contains 15 residues. V lost 2 bases and J 1 base, leaving 11 bases between the germline ends. As DNA, the CDR3 is TGTGCCAGCAGTTTATTCAGGGGCACGAACACTGAAGCTTTCTTT. Protein sequence: CASSLFRGTNTEAFF.

This chain links TRBV19 with TRBJ2-1, with D maybe TRBD1 (6 bases). Deletions cut 7 bases from V and 5 bases from J, with 15 bases between. This CDR3 comprises 14 residues. Germline V gives CDR1 LNHDA, CDR2 SQIVND (reference sequence). The CDR3 region has the DNA TGTGCCAGTAACGCAGTGGGGGCCGACAATGAGCAGTTCTTC. This sequence encodes CASNAVGADNEQFF.

This clonotype was counted ten times or more. This chain connects TRBV14 to TRBJ2-7, with a possible D match to TRBD2 (6 bases). V was clipped by 5 bases and J by 2 bases, with 13 bases between them. Germline V CDR1 and CDR2: SGHDN, FVKESK. This CDR3 spans 14 amino acids. The CDR3 reads CASSVRAGPYEQYF. The DNA for the CDR3 is TGTGCCAGCAGCGTCCGTGCGGGGCCCTACGAGCAGTACTTC.

This clonotype has just a few counts. This chain uses TRBV4-1 with TRBJ1-2; D not resolved. The germline V gene has CDR1 MGHRA and CDR2 YSYEKL. The V gene lost 2 bases and the J gene lost 3 bases, with 7 bases spanning the gap. CDR3 length: 13 amino acids. CDR3 in amino acids: CASSQQVDYGYTF. CDR3 coding DNA: TGCGCCAGCAGCCAACAGGTTGACTATGGCTACACCTTC.

This clonotype occurred many times. The chain combines TRBV12-3 or TRBV12-4 with TRBJ2-5; 11 bases are shared with TRBD2. V lost 8 bases and J lost 5; bases outside the gene matches: 10. This CDR3 comprises 15 residues. CDR3 amino acids: CASSPGLAARETQYF. The CDR3 DNA sequence: TGTGCCAGCTCCCCGGGACTAGCGGCGAGGGAGACCCAGTACTTC.

This chain connects TRBV9 to TRBJ1-3; possible D gene TRBD1, 5 bases. The CDR3 loop spans 15 amino acids. V lost 3 bases, J lost 4 bases, and 14 bases lay in between. Germline CDR1 reads SGDLS; CDR2 reads YYNGEE. In DNA, the CDR3 is TGTGCCAGCAGCGAAGGGACTGCCGTCGGAAACACCATATATTTT. It codes for CASSEGTAVGNTIYF.

This chain connects TRBV5-1 to TRBJ1-6; 8 nucleotides match TRBD1. Per germline, CDR1 SGHRS and CDR2 YFSETQ. The CDR3 contains 16 residues. After removal of 0 bases from V and 4 bases from J, the junction contained 3 bases not matched to a gene. This chain's CDR3 is CASSLAGGGYNSPLHF. Written as DNA, the CDR3 is TGCGCCAGCAGCTTGGCAGGGGGCGGATATAATTCACCCCTCCACTTT. The full variable domain, with the rest looked up from reference TRBV5-1 and TRBJ1-6, is KAGVTQTPRYLIKTRGQQVTLSCSPISGHRSVSWYQQTPGQGLQFLFEYFSETQRNKGNFPGRFSGRQFSNSRSEMNVSTLELGDSALYLCASSLAGGGYNSPLHFGNGTRLTVT.

The chain employs TRBV30 and TRBJ1-5; the match to TRBD1 covers 9 bases. V lost 2 bases, J lost 6 bases, and 5 bases stayed unmatched. The CDR3 length is 14 residues. Looked up from germline, CDR1 is GTSNPN and CDR2 is SVGIG (reference sequence). As DNA, the CDR3 is TGTGCCTGGAGTACAGACAGGGGGGTTCAGCCCCAGCATTTT. It yields the protein CAWSTDRGVQPQHF.

This chain uses TRBV30 with TRBJ2-5; 9 bases are a match to TRBD1. CDR3 length: 16 residues. The germline V gene has CDR1 GTSNPN and CDR2 SVGIG (reference sequence). Trimming cost V 0 bases and J 2 bases; bases outside gene matches: 7. The CDR3 protein is CAWSVGDRARQETQYF. CDR3 in DNA: TGTGCCTGGAGTGTAGGGGACAGGGCCAGACAAGAGACCCAGTACTTC.

This clonotype was counted at least ten times. The rearrangement uses TRBV11-2 and TRBJ1-2; 8 bases are a match to TRBD1. The CDR3 is 15 residues long. With V trimmed by 1 base and J by 6 bases, 7 bases remained unmatched. Germline V gives CDR1 SGHAT, CDR2 FQNNGV. Written as DNA, the CDR3 is TGTGCCAGCAGCTTAGGGGGGCAGGGGGCTGATGGCTACACCTTC. This gives the protein CASSLGGQGADGYTF.

This clonotype was recorded many times. The junction does not match germline at one end; this may be a read error. The V gene is TRBV10-3, the J gene TRBJ2-2; the D is unclear. CDR1 ENHRY and CDR2 SYGVKD come from the germline V gene. The CDR3 loop spans 14 amino acids. The CDR3 loop reads CAISVSENSGELFF. In nucleotides, the CDR3 is TGTGCCATCAGTGTAAGCGAGAACAGCGGGGAGCTGTTTTTT.

This chain uses TRBV10-1 with TRBJ2-4; no firm D call. Germline V CDR1 and CDR2: WNHNN, SYGVQD (reference sequence). The germline V and J ends were trimmed by 4 bases and 2 bases, with 3 bases remaining between them. The CDR3 loop spans 12 amino acids. CDR3 nucleotides: TGCGCCAGCAGTGGTACCAAAAACATTCAGTACTTC. This gives the protein CASSGTKNIQYF.

The table lists this clonotype with a few counts. This chain uses TRBV6-4 with TRBJ2-3; 8 nucleotides align to TRBD2. The trim removed 4 bases at V and 3 bases at J, leaving 3 bases unmatched. The CDR3 sequence is 14 residues long. CDR1 is MRHNA, CDR2 SNTAGT, per germline. The DNA of the CDR3 is TGTGCCAGCAGTGGCCAGCGGGGGACAGATACGCAGTATTTT. This translates into CASSGQRGTDTQYF.